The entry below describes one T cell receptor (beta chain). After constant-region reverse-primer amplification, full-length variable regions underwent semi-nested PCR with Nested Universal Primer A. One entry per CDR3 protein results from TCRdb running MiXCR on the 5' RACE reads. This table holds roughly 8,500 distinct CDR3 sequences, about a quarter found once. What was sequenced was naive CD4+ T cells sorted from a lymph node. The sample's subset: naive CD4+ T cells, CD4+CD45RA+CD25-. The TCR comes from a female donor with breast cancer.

CDR3 sequence reads: CSARVGMDNSPLHF. Written as DNA, the CDR3 is TGCAGTGCTAGAGTAGGGATGGATAATTCACCCCTCCACTTT. This chain uses TRBV20-1 with TRBJ1-6; D unresolved. V was shortened by 1 base and J by 5 bases, with 9 bases between the two germline ends. CDR1 DFQATT and CDR2 SNEGSKA come from the germline V gene (reference sequence). The CDR3 loop spans 14 amino acids.